Sequencing of this TCR beta chain was carried out in a study of cytomegalovirus exposure and HLA in healthy donors. Findings and limits, study-wide: Solely CMV serostatus was available to characterize immune exposure. Under in vitro conditions, a few CMV-associated chains were confirmed as specific for CMV antigens. Later analysis identified a missense DCLRE1C variant that was linked to TCR beta V- and J-gene trimming.

Trimming left V 5 bases short and J 7 bases short, with 15 bases between. Germline V CDR1 and CDR2: MNHNS, SASEGT. The CDR3 extends over 14 amino acids. Points on this clone: Its matching antigen is unknown.

Use of 60 Vbeta and 13 Jbeta primers characterized the PCR. Clones were sequenced by immunoSEQ multiplex PCR, and TCRdb holds only the in-frame ones, with some missing. The repertoire includes around 190,000 clones, more than 65% of them detected once, and about 3.4% sits in the top ten. Input material: PBMCs. This chain joins TRBV6-1 and TRBJ1-5, with D perhaps TRBD1 (6 bases). This TCR was recovered from a man aged 35 to 55 in good health and CMV-seropositive. CDR3 nucleotide sequence: TGTGCCAGCAGTACTGACAGGTTGGGCCAGCCCCAGCATTTT. Protein product: CASSTDRLGQPQHF.